The 22 T cell receptor beta chains in this list originate from one sample, sequenced in a study of T cell responses to AZD1222 COVID-19 vaccine (dated by TCRdb to about 2021). The library relied on the immunoSEQ multiplex PCR assay. TCRdb retrieved this table from immuneACCESS and kept in-frame rearrangements only. Not all clones are present; in checked studies, unresolved V genes account for under half, and no reason is known for the remainder. This sample holds 150,000 to 200,000 clones; around nine tenths were observed only once. The ten largest clones capture about 2.1% of the sample. The sample's time point label, in plain terms: about 28 days (+/-7) after the second vaccine dose. Sequenced material: peripheral blood, taken 28 days after the second AZD1222 dose. The source of these receptors is an adult who received the AZD1222 COVID-19 vaccine.

V usage is TRBV5-6 and J usage is TRBJ2-3, with 7 bases lining up with TRBD1. The CDR3 length is 15 residues. After removal of 4 bases from V and 4 bases from J, the junction contained 9 bases not matched to a gene. Germline V gene sequence: CDR1 SGHDT, CDR2 YYEEEE. The CDR3 DNA is TGTGCCAGCAGCCCGGTGGGGCAGGGGGCAGATACGCAGTATTTT. The encoded protein is CASSPVGQGADTQYF.

This clone showed up just a few times. This chain links TRBV7-2 with TRBJ1-1, with a weak D call TRBD1 (6 bases). CDR1 and CDR2 (germline): SGHTA, FQGNSA. Trimming took 8 bases from V and 6 from J, leaving 16 bases between them. The length of the CDR3 is 13 residues. CDR3 sequence: CASARPRGPEAFF. CDR3 DNA: TGTGCCAGCGCACGGCCCAGGGGACCTGAAGCTTTCTTT.

J is TRBJ2-6 and V is TRBV19; D is unresolved. The germline V gene encodes CDR1 LNHDA and CDR2 SQIVND (reference sequence). The CDR3 runs to 15 residues. Between the trimmed V and J ends, which lost 1 base and 2 bases, there was a span of 6 bases. CDR3 residues: CASSIGSAGANVLTF. CDR3 DNA sequence: TGTGCCAGTAGTATAGGTTCAGCTGGGGCCAACGTCCTGACTTTC.

The chain combines TRBV27 with TRBJ2-1; 9 bases align to TRBD2. V shed 1 base, J shed 4 bases, and the junction held 14 bases outside the gene matches. The CDR3 has 19 residues. Germline assignment: CDR1 MNHEY and CDR2 SMNVEV (reference sequence). The CDR3 loop reads CASSLWAPAGTSRYNEQFF. The CDR3 nucleotides are TGTGCCAGCAGTTTATGGGCTCCTGCCGGGACTAGCAGATACAATGAGCAGTTCTTC.

The rearrangement links TRBV18 to TRBJ2-1; TRBD2 matches at 11 bases. The CDR3 consists of 17 residues. Losses at the gene ends were 4 bases for V and 3 bases for J; bases not matched to a gene: 8. Germline-derived CDR1 and CDR2 are KGHSH and LQKENI. The CDR3: CASSRTTSGAHYNEQFF. The CDR3 DNA follows: TGTGCCAGCTCACGGACGACTAGCGGGGCCCACTACAATGAGCAGTTCTTC.

V is TRBV10-3 and J is TRBJ2-1, with 11 bases that match TRBD2. Trimming took 1 base from V and 6 from J; bases not matched to a gene: 8. CDR3 length equals 17 residues. Germline CDR1 reads ENHRY; CDR2 reads SYGVKD. CDR3 in DNA: TGTGCCATCAGTGAGTTGGGAGTAGCGGGGGGGCCCAATGAGCAGTTCTTC. It translates to CAISELGVAGGPNEQFF.

This chain connects TRBV3-1 (or the pseudogene TRBV3-2) to TRBJ2-1, with 7 bases matching TRBD2. CDR3 length: 14 residues. The germline CDR1 and CDR2 sequences are LGHDT and YNNKEL (reference sequence). After removal of 4 bases from V and 2 bases from J, the junction contained 2 bases not matched to a gene. CDR3 protein: CASSLAGTYNEQFF. CDR3 coding DNA: TGTGCCAGCAGCCTAGCGGGCACCTACAATGAGCAGTTCTTC.

The CDR3 reads CASSLSGTSGRGDEQFF. In DNA form, the CDR3 reads TGTGCCAGTAGTCTGTCCGGGACTAGCGGGAGGGGAGACGAGCAGTTCTTC. This chain connects TRBV19 to TRBJ2-1; 16 bases agree with TRBD2. There are 17 residues in the CDR3. CDR1 is LNHDA, CDR2 SQIVND, per germline (reference sequence). The ends lost 5 bases at V and 10 bases at J; junction bases unmatched: 11.

The chain has TRBV7-2 and TRBJ1-1; D perhaps matches TRBD1 (6 bases). The CDR3 extends over 14 amino acids. The germline CDR1 and CDR2 sequences are SGHTA and FQGNSA. Trimming removed 5 bases at V and 8 bases at J, with 18 bases between. As DNA, the CDR3 is TGTGCCAGCAGCAAAAGGGGGACGGAGACCGAAGCTTTCTTT. As protein: CASSKRGTETEAFF.

The V and J genes are TRBV19 and TRBJ1-2, with D perhaps TRBD1 (5 bases). The CDR3 covers 14 residues. Germline V gene sequence: CDR1 LNHDA, CDR2 SQIVND (reference sequence). V was clipped by 8 bases and J by 0 bases, with 13 bases between them. Here the CDR3 reads CASGGDPANYGYTF. In nucleotides, the CDR3 is TGTGCCAGTGGAGGGGACCCAGCTAACTATGGCTACACCTTC.

J is TRBJ1-1 and V is TRBV18; maybe TRBD1 (6 bases). V gave up 5 bases and J gave up 2 bases, with 9 bases separating them. Germline CDR1 KGHSH, CDR2 LQKENI. CDR3 length: 13 residues. The CDR3 DNA sequence: TGTGCCAGCTCATTGGACAGAAACACTGAAGCTTTCTTT. It encodes CASSLDRNTEAFF. Full variable domain (missing parts from reference TRBV18 and TRBJ1-1): NAGVMQNPRHLVRRRGQEARLRCSPMKGHSHVYWYRQLPEEGLKFMVYLQKENIIDESGMPKERFSAEFPKEGPSILRIQQVVRGDSAAYFCASSLDRNTEAFFGQGTRLTVV.

This clone was recorded once. The chain uses TRBV18 and TRBJ2-6, with D possibly TRBD1 on 6 matching bases. Germline-derived CDR1 and CDR2 are KGHSH and LQKENI. The CDR3 runs 16 residues. The ends were cut back, 2 bases at V and 1 base at J, with 9 bases in the middle. The chain's CDR3 is CASSPRGGSGANVLTF. The CDR3 DNA sequence: TGTGCCAGCTCACCAAGAGGGGGATCTGGGGCCAACGTCCTGACTTTC.

This clone was seen a handful of times. The rearrangement links TRBV4-1 to TRBJ1-6; D is possibly TRBD1 (5 bases). Per germline, CDR1 MGHRA and CDR2 YSYEKL. This CDR3 spans 14 amino acids. Trimming shortened V by 0 bases and J by 9 bases, and 9 bases separated the two germline ends. The CDR3 sequence: CASSQEGVFSPLHF. The CDR3 nucleotides are TGCGCCAGCAGCCAAGAAGGGGTATTTTCACCCCTCCACTTT.

The chain is built from TRBV6-2 or TRBV6-3 and TRBJ1-5; the match to TRBD1 covers 10 bases. The V gene's germline CDR1 is MNHEY and CDR2 SVGEGT. Germline trimming cut 6 bases from V and 5 bases from J; bases unmatched to any gene: 4. This CDR3 is built from 14 residues. The CDR3 bases are TGTGCCAGCAGCAGGGACAGGGGTGATCAGCCCCAGCATTTT. Protein: CASSRDRGDQPQHF.

This rearrangement joins TRBV5-1 to TRBJ2-5; D perhaps matches TRBD1 (6 bases). The CDR3 contains 14 residues. V gave up 1 base and J gave up 0 bases, with 7 bases separating them. Germline CDR1 is SGHRS and CDR2 is YFSETQ. CDR3 protein: CASSLTGYQETQYF. CDR3 DNA: TGCGCCAGCAGCTTGACAGGGTACCAAGAGACCCAGTACTTC.

This clone was seen once. The V call is TRBV5-6, the J call TRBJ1-6; unclear D gene. Between the trimmed V and J ends, which lost 4 bases and 0 bases, there was a span of 14 bases. This CDR3 comprises 17 residues. Per germline, CDR1 SGHDT and CDR2 YYEEEE. In nucleotides, the CDR3 is TGTGCCAGCAGCACCCGGGCCGATTTCTCCTATAATTCACCCCTCCACTTT. Translating it yields CASSTRADFSYNSPLHF.

The chain employs TRBV19 and TRBJ1-2; 7 bases agree with TRBD1. The CDR3 consists of 16 residues. CDR1 is LNHDA, CDR2 SQIVND, per germline (reference sequence). Trimming at V came to 6 bases and at J to 3 bases, leaving 13 bases not matched to a gene. CDR3 sequence: CASSIPPSGTDYGYTF. The CDR3 bases are TGTGCCAGTAGCATACCCCCGTCCGGGACAGACTATGGCTACACCTTC.

V is TRBV27 and J is TRBJ2-7, with a tentative D call TRBD2 (5 bases). The germline V gene encodes CDR1 MNHEY and CDR2 SMNVEV (reference sequence). The CDR3 covers 11 residues. The V gene lost 8 bases and the J gene lost 1 base, with 6 bases spanning the gap. The CDR3 DNA follows: TGTGCCAGCGGAGGATCCTACGAGCAGTACTTC. Translated, it gives CASGGSYEQYF.

This clone was detected a few times. V and J are TRBV6-1 and TRBJ1-2; D is unclear. The CDR3 is made up of 14 amino acids. Trimming took 2 bases from V and 2 from J, leaving 9 bases between them. Looked up from germline, CDR1 is MNHNS and CDR2 is SASEGT. In DNA form, the CDR3 reads TGTGCCAGCAGTGAAATTCCGGGCAACTATGGCTACACCTTC. Translation: CASSEIPGNYGYTF.

The chain uses TRBV18 and TRBJ1-1; TRBD1 might be the D (6 bases). Germline V gives CDR1 KGHSH, CDR2 LQKENI. Trimming removed 2 bases at V and 1 base at J, with 11 bases between. The CDR3 is 15 amino acids. Here the CDR3 reads CASSPAGERNTEAFF. In DNA form, the CDR3 reads TGTGCCAGCTCACCAGCAGGGGAGAGGAACACTGAAGCTTTCTTT. Based on the CDR3 plus reference TRBV18 and TRBJ1-1, the full variable domain is NAGVMQNPRHLVRRRGQEARLRCSPMKGHSHVYWYRQLPEEGLKFMVYLQKENIIDESGMPKERFSAEFPKEGPSILRIQQVVRGDSAAYFCASSPAGERNTEAFFGQGTRLTVV.

The chain is built from TRBV18 and TRBJ2-2, with 8 bases lining up with TRBD1. The ends lost 6 bases at V and 3 bases at J; junction bases unmatched: 9. CDR3 length equals 16 residues. From germline, CDR1 is KGHSH and CDR2 LQKENI. The CDR3 nucleotides are TGTGCCAGCTCGGCCAGACAGGGGTCGGACACCGGGGAGCTGTTTTTT. It codes for CASSARQGSDTGELFF. Full variable domain (missing parts from reference TRBV18 and TRBJ2-2): NAGVMQNPRHLVRRRGQEARLRCSPMKGHSHVYWYRQLPEEGLKFMVYLQKENIIDESGMPKERFSAEFPKEGPSILRIQQVVRGDSAAYFCASSARQGSDTGELFFGEGSRLTVL.

This chain connects TRBV25-1 to TRBJ1-6, with a weak D call TRBD1 (5 bases). Trimming pared 2 bases from V and 11 bases from J, leaving 13 bases between. Germline assignment: CDR1 MGHDK and CDR2 SYGVNS. CDR3 length: 14 amino acids. CDR3 in amino acids: CASSEPTVWAPLHF. CDR3 nucleotides: TGTGCCAGCAGTGAACCGACAGTCTGGGCACCCCTCCACTTT.